This entry describes one TCR beta chain. Antigen unknown. Assay used: immunoSEQ multiplex PCR; TCRdb lists only in-frame clones, some missing. This repertoire shows roughly 17,000 clones, roughly 87% found once; its top ten account for around 3.9%. Time point specified: newly diagnosed, previously untreated cHL patient sample. The authors compared against newly diagnosed, untreated classical Hodgkin lymphoma PBMCs. The sample comes from a study of PD-1 blockade in classical Hodgkin lymphoma. General study findings and limits: The drivers behind the repertoire differences, possibly disease activity or prior therapy, remain undefined.

The CDR3 is 15 amino acids. Per germline, CDR1 MDHEN and CDR2 SYDVKM. V was clipped by 5 bases and J by 4 bases, with 15 bases between them. The chain has TRBV28 and TRBJ2-4; possibly TRBD1 for D (6 bases). Material: peripheral blood mononuclear cells (PBMCs). The TCR originated in a human donor with classical Hodgkin lymphoma. The DNA of the CDR3 is TGTGCCAGCAGTACCTCCAGGACAGCGAAAAACATTCAGTACTTC. It codes for CASSTSRTAKNIQYF.